This TCR beta chain was identified during a study of OX40 agonist ivuxolimab in advanced cancers. TCRdb keeps only in-frame clones here, not all; method: immunoSEQ multiplex PCR. The table has 80,000 to 95,000 clones, roughly 89% seen once; the top ten hold roughly 8.9%. Trimming removed 6 bases from V and 5 bases from J, with 7 bases in between. The CDR3 contains 11 residues. The germline V gene encodes CDR1 SEHNR and CDR2 FQNEAQ (reference sequence). A few counts support this clone. The V call is TRBV7-9, the J call TRBJ1-2, with D perhaps matching TRBD1 (5 bases). This sample comprised CD4+ or CD8+ T cells sorted from blood, obtained in a trial of the OX40 agonist ivuxolimab. This receptor was identified in an adult with an advanced solid tumor such as melanoma, head and neck, liver or kidney cancer. CDR3 amino acids: CASSPGYGYTF. Written as DNA, the CDR3 is TGTGCCAGCAGTCCAGGGTATGGCTACACCTTC. The full variable domain, its missing parts supplied by reference TRBV7-9 and TRBJ1-2, is DTGVSQNPRHKITKRGQNVTFRCDPISEHNRLYWYRQTLGQGPEFLTYFQNEAQLEKSRLLSDRFSAERPKGSFSTLEIQRTEQGDSAMYLCASSPGYGYTFGSGTRLTVV.